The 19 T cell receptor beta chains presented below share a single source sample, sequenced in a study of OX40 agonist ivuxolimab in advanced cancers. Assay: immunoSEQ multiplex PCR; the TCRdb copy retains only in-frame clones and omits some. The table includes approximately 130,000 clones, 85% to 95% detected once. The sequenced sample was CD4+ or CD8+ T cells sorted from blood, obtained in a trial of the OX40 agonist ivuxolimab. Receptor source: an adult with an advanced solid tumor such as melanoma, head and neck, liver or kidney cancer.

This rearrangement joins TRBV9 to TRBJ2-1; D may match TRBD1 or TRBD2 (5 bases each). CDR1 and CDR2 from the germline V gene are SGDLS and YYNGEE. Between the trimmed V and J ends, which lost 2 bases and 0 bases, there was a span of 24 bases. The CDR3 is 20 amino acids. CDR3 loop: CASSVTTVGAAMSSYNEQFF. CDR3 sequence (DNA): TGTGCCAGCAGCGTTACCACGGTCGGGGCCGCTATGAGCTCCTACAATGAGCAGTTCTTC.

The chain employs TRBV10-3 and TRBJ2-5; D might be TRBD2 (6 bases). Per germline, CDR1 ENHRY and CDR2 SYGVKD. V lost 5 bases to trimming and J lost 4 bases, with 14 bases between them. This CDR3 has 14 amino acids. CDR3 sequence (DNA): TGTGCCATCAGTACCGGGACCGGGAGAGAGACCCAGTACTTC. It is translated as CAISTGTGRETQYF.

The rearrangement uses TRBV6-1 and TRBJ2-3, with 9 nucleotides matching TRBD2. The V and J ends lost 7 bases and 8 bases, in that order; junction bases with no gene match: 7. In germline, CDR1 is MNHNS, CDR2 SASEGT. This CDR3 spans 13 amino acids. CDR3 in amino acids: CASTLAGDPTQYF. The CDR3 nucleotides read TGTGCCAGCACGTTAGCGGGGGACCCTACGCAGTATTTT.

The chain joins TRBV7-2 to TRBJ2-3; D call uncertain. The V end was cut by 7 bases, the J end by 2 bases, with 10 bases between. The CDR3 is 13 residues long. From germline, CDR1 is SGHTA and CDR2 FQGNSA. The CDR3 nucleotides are TGTGCCAGCAAGCTGGGCGCCACAGATACGCAGTATTTT. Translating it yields CASKLGATDTQYF. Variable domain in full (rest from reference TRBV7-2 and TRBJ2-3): GAGVSQSPSNKVTEKGKDVELRCDPISGHTALYWYRQSLGQGLEFLIYFQGNSAPDKSGLPSDRFSAERTGGSVSTLTIQRTQQEDSAVYLCASKLGATDTQYFGPGTRLTVL.

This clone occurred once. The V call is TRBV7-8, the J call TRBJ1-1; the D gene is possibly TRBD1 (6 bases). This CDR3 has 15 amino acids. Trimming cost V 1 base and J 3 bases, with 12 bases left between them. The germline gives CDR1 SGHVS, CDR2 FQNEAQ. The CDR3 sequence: CASSLVQGMDTEAFF. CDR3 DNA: TGTGCCAGCAGCTTAGTGCAGGGGATGGACACTGAAGCTTTCTTT.

CDR3 DNA sequence: TGTGCCAGCAGCTTTCGACGCGGCCGTGAGCAGTTCTTC. It translates to CASSFRRGREQFF. The V and J genes are TRBV5-4 and TRBJ2-1; D is undetermined. The CDR3 consists of 13 residues. Germline V gene data show CDR1 as SGHNT and CDR2 as YYREEE (reference sequence). V gave up 2 bases and J gave up 9 bases, with 12 bases separating them.

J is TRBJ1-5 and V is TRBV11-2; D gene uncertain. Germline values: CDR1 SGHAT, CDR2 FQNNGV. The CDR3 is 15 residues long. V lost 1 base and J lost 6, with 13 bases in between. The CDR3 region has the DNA TGTGCCAGCAGCTTAGGAGTGGGAGTGATTCAGCCCCAGCATTTT. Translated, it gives CASSLGVGVIQPQHF.

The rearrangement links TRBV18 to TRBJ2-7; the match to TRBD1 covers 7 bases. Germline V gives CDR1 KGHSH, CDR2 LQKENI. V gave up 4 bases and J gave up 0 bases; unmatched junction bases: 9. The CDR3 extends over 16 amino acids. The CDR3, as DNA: TGTGCCAGCTCACAACTCCCGGGACAGACCTCCTACGAGCAGTACTTC. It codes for CASSQLPGQTSYEQYF.

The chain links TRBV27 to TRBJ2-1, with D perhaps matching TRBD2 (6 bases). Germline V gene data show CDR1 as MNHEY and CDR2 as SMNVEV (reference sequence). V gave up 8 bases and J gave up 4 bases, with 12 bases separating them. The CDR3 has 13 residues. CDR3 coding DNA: TGTGCCAGCGGGGACTTCCCTTACAATGAGCAGTTCTTC. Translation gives CASGDFPYNEQFF.

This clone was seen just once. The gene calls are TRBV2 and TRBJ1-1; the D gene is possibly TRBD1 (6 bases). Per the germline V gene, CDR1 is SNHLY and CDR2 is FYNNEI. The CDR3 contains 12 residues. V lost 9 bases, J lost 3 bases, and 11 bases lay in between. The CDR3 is CASKRQDTEAFF. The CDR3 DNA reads TGTGCCAGTAAAAGACAGGACACTGAAGCTTTCTTT.

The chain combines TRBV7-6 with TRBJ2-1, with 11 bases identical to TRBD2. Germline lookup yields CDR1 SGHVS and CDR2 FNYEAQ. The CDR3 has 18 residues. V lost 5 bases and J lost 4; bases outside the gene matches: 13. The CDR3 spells CASSDEKISGRAYNEQFF. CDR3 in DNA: TGTGCCAGCAGCGACGAGAAAATTAGCGGGAGGGCGTACAATGAGCAGTTCTTC.

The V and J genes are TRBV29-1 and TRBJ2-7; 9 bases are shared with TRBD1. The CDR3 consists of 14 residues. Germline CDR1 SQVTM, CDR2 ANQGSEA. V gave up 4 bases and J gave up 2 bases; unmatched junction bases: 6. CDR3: CSVASRTGAYEQYF. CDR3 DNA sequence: TGCAGCGTTGCCTCCCGGACAGGGGCCTACGAGCAGTACTTC.

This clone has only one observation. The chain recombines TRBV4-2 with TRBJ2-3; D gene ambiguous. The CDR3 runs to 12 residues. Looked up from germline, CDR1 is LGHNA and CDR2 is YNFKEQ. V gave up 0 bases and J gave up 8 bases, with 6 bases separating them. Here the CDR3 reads CASSQDPATQYF. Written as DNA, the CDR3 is TGTGCCAGCAGCCAAGATCCGGCTACGCAGTATTTT.

CDR3 loop: CASRQRDYEQYF. CDR3 nucleotide sequence: TGTGCCAGCAGACAGAGAGACTACGAGCAGTACTTC. The rearrangement links TRBV6-6 to TRBJ2-7; D gene unclear. This CDR3 has 12 residues. From germline, CDR1 is MNHNY and CDR2 SVGAGI (reference sequence). Trimming stripped 6 bases from V and 3 bases from J, with 9 bases between.

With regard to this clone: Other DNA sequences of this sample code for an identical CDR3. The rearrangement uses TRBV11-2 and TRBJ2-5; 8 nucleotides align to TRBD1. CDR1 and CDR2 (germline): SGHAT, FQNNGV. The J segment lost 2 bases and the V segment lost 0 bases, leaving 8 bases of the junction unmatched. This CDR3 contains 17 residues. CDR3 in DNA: TGTGCCAGCAGCTTAGAGACGACAGGGGAGTATCAAGAGACCCAGTACTTC. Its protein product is CASSLETTGEYQETQYF.

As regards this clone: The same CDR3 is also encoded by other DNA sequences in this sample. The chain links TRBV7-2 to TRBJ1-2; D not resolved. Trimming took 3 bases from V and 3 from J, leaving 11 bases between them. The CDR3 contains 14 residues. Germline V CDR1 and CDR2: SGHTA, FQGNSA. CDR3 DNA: TGTGCCAGCAGCTTCGGGAGGTCCGACTATGGCTACACCTTC. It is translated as CASSFGRSDYGYTF.

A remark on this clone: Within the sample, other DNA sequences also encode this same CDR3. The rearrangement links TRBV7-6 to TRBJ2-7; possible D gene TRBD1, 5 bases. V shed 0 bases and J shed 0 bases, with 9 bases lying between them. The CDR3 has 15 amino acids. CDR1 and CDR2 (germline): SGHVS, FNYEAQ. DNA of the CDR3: TGTGCCAGCAGCTTAGCAGGGGATAGCTCCTACGAGCAGTACTTC. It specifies CASSLAGDSSYEQYF.

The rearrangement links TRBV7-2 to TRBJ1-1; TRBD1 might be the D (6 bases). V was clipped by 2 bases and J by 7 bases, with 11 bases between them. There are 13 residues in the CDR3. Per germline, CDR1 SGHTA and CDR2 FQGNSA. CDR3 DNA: TGTGCCAGCAGCTTACCAGGGGAATTTGAAGCTTTCTTT. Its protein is CASSLPGEFEAFF.

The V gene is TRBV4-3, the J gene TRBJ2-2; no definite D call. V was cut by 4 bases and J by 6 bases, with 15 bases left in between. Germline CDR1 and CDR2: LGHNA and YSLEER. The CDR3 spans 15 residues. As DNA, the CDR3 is TGCGCCAGCAGCCCGGTCAACCTTCCAGCCGGGGAGCTGTTTTTT. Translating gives CASSPVNLPAGELFF.